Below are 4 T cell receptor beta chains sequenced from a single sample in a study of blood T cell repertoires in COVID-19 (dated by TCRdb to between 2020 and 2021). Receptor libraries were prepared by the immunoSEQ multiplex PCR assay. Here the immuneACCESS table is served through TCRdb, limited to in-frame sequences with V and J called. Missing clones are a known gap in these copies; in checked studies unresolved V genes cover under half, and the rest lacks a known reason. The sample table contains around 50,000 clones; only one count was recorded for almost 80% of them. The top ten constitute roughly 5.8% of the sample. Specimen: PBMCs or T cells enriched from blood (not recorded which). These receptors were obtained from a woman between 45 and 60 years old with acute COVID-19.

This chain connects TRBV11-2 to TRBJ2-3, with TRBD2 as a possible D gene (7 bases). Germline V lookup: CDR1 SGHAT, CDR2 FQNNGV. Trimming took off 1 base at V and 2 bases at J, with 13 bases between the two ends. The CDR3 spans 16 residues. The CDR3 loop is CASSLGGLAVTDTQYF. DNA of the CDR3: TGTGCCAGCAGCTTAGGGGGGCTAGCGGTCACAGATACGCAGTATTTT.

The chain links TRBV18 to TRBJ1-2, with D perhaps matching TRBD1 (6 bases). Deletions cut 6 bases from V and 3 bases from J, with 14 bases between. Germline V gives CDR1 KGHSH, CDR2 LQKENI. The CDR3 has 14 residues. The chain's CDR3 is CASSPGAGDYGYTF. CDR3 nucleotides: TGTGCCAGCTCCCCAGGAGCAGGGGACTATGGCTACACCTTC.

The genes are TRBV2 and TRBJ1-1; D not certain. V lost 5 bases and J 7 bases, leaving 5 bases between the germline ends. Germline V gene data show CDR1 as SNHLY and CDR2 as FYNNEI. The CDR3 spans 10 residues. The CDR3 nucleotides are TGTGCCAGCAGTCGGGATGAAGCTTTCTTT. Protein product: CASSRDEAFF.

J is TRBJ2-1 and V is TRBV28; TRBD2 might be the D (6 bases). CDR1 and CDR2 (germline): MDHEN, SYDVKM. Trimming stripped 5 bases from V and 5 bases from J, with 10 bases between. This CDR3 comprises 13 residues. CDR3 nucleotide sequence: TGTGCCAGCAGTGGCGGGATTCACAATGAGCAGTTCTTC. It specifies CASSGGIHNEQFF.